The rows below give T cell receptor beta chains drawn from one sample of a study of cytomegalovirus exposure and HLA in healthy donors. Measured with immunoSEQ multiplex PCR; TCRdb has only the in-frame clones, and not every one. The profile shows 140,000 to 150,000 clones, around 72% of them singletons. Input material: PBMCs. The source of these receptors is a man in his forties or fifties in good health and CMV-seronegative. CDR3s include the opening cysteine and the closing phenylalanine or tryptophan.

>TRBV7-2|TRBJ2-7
CASSLDSLSEQYF
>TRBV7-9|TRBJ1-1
CASSLTGANTEAFF
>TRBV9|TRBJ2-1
CASSASGLPYNEQFF
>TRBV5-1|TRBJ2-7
CASGAGLAGEYEQYF
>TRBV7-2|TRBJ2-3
CASSFGNSGSGDTQYF
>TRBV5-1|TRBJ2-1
CASSLGSGGFEQFF
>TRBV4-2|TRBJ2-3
CASSTAGRAASTDTQYF
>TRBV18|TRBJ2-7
CASSDTSGTLREQYF
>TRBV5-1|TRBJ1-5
CASSLEGGPSNQPQHF
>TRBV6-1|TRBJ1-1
CASTTQGMNTEAFF
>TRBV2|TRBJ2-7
CASSVDSFYEQYF
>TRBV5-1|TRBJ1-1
CASSPRYPTEAFF
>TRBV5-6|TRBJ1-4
CASSFGTGGSEKLFF
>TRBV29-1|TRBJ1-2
CSVEVGDYGYTF
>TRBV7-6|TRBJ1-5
CASSSDSNQPQHF
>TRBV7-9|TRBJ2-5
CASSSGQTQETQYF
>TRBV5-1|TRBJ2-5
CASSRGPQRETQYF
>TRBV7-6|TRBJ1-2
CASSLDPGAHYGYPF
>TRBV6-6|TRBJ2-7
CASSYSGQVYEQYF
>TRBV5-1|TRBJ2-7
CASSPRQGPYEQYF
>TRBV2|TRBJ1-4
CASSTGLLATNEKLFF
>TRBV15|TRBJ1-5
CATSPGTTQPQHF
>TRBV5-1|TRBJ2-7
CASSLRLRLAGGSYEQYF